This section outlines one T cell receptor (beta chain) sequence together with its context. This sample stems from a study of cytomegalovirus exposure and HLA in healthy donors. At the level of the study: Researchers found that roughly 77% of some 400 genotyped donors fell within the Caucasian-associated ancestry cluster.

Amplification used 60 Vbeta primers and 13 Jbeta primers. TCRdb keeps only in-frame clones here, not all; method: immunoSEQ multiplex PCR. Of 150,000 to 200,000 clones in the sample, 80% were seen once. V was pared by 3 bases and J by 3 bases, with 15 bases between. This CDR3 comprises 15 residues. The germline V gene encodes CDR1 LNHDA and CDR2 SQIVND (reference sequence). This TCR was sampled from a middle-aged man in good health and CMV-seronegative. Material: PBMCs. This chain connects TRBV19 to TRBJ2-7; D might be TRBD2 (6 bases). CDR3 coding DNA: TGTGCCAGTAGTATGTCAGGCGGGACTTTCTACGAGCAGTACTTC. It translates to CASSMSGGTFYEQYF.